Shown below are 20 T cell receptor beta chains from a single sample sequenced in a study of blood T cell repertoires in COVID-19. The repertoire was sequenced with immunoSEQ multiplex PCR; TCRdb's copy has only in-frame clones and lacks some. The table lists under 300,000 clones, roughly nine tenths of them singletons, with around 12% in the top ten. Sequenced input: peripheral blood. The receptors were sampled from a woman aged 30 to 39 with COVID-19, enrolled during active disease.

The CDR3 reads CASSLSPGRSEAFF. CDR3 coding DNA: TGTGCCAGCAGCTTGTCCCCAGGCCGAAGTGAAGCTTTCTTT. The chain is built from TRBV5-5 and TRBJ1-1; D gene uncertain. CDR3 size: 14 residues. Trimming shortened V by 1 base and J by 7 bases, and 14 bases separated the two germline ends. Germline V gene data show CDR1 as SGHKS and CDR2 as YYEKEE (reference sequence).

The sample holds one count of this clone. Here the CDR3 reads CAISGLADEQFF. CDR3 coding DNA: TGTGCCATCAGCGGTCTAGCAGATGAGCAGTTCTTC. The chain uses TRBV10-3 and TRBJ2-1; D perhaps matches TRBD2 (5 bases). This CDR3 has 12 residues. Germline V lookup: CDR1 ENHRY, CDR2 SYGVKD. The ends were cut back, 6 bases at V and 8 bases at J, with 11 bases in the middle.

V gene TRBV24-1 combines with J gene TRBJ2-1; 10 bases are shared with TRBD2. J gave up 8 bases and V 3 bases, and 6 bases lay outside the gene matches. This CDR3 spans 15 amino acids. Germline lookup yields CDR1 KGHDR and CDR2 SFDVKD. The CDR3 reads CATSDRLAGGHEQFF. As DNA, the CDR3 is TGTGCCACCAGTGATAGATTAGCGGGGGGTCATGAGCAGTTCTTC.

The gene calls are TRBV5-1 and TRBJ2-2; 9 nucleotides agree with TRBD1. The germline CDR1 and CDR2 sequences are SGHRS and YFSETQ. The CDR3 sequence is 16 residues long. Trimming took 2 bases from V and 5 from J; bases not matched to a gene: 7. CDR3 sequence: CASSFTGGAWTGELFF. For the CDR3, the DNA is TGCGCCAGCAGCTTTACAGGGGGCGCGTGGACCGGGGAGCTGTTTTTT. The whole variable domain, remainder taken from reference TRBV5-1 and TRBJ2-2, is KAGVTQTPRYLIKTRGQQVTLSCSPISGHRSVSWYQQTPGQGLQFLFEYFSETQRNKGNFPGRFSGRQFSNSRSEMNVSTLELGDSALYLCASSFTGGAWTGELFFGEGSRLTVL.

This chain connects TRBV28 to TRBJ2-7; a weak D match, TRBD2 (6 bases). V was clipped by 4 bases and J by 7 bases, with 17 bases between them. From germline, CDR1 is MDHEN and CDR2 SYDVKM. The CDR3 extends over 14 amino acids. The CDR3 sequence is CASSSHGTAGEQYF. CDR3 bases: TGTGCCAGCAGTTCACACGGGACTGCGGGGGAGCAGTACTTC. Full variable domain (outside the CDR3, taken from reference TRBV28 and TRBJ2-7): DVKVTQSSRYLVKRTGEKVFLECVQDMDHENMFWYRQDPGLGLRLIYFSYDVKMKEKGDIPEGYSVSREKKERFSLILESASTNQTSMYLCASSSHGTAGEQYFGPGTRLTVT.

The chain is built from TRBV6-1 and TRBJ1-5, with 10 bases identical to TRBD1. J lost 1 base, V lost 3 bases, and 3 bases had no gene match. The germline V gene encodes CDR1 MNHNS and CDR2 SASEGT. This CDR3 spans 16 amino acids. CDR3 in amino acids: CASSDQDRGSNQPQHF. For the CDR3, the DNA is TGTGCCAGCAGTGACCAGGACAGGGGGAGCAATCAGCCCCAGCATTTT.

V and J are TRBV5-4 and TRBJ2-7; TRBD2 agrees at 12 bases. CDR1 is SGHNT, CDR2 YYREEE, per germline (reference sequence). Trimming at V came to 3 bases and at J to 3 bases, leaving 4 bases not matched to a gene. This CDR3 is built from 15 residues. CDR3 bases: TGTGCCAGCAGCTGGGAGACTAGCGGGGGCTACGAGCAGTACTTC. It yields the protein CASSWETSGGYEQYF.

This rearrangement joins TRBV11-3 to TRBJ2-5; TRBD2 agrees at 11 bases. The ends lost 5 bases at V and 7 bases at J; junction bases unmatched: 9. The CDR3 covers 15 residues. Germline assignment: CDR1 SGHNT and CDR2 YENEEA. CDR3 DNA sequence: TGTGCCAGCAGCAAACTAGCGGGGGACCTCGGGACCCAGTACTTC. Its translation is CASSKLAGDLGTQYF.

This clone was seen once. J is TRBJ2-2 and V is TRBV3-1 (or the pseudogene TRBV3-2); D possibly corresponds to TRBD1 (6 bases). The germline V gene encodes CDR1 LGHDT and CDR2 YNNKEL (reference sequence). The CDR3 extends over 15 amino acids. Trimming removed 8 bases from V and 6 bases from J, with 19 bases in between. This chain's CDR3 is CASGRTGIPAGELFF. CDR3 nucleotides: TGTGCCAGCGGCCGCACAGGGATTCCCGCCGGGGAGCTGTTTTTT.

CDR3 sequence reads: CASRLERLETQYF. The CDR3 region has the DNA TGTGCAAGTCGCTTAGAGAGGTTGGAGACCCAGTACTTC. The V call is TRBV12-2, the J call TRBJ2-5; the table's D call, TRBD2, has no DNA check behind it. TRBV12-2 is assigned pseudogene status. This CDR3 is 13 amino acids long.

The V gene is TRBV2, the J gene TRBJ2-7; 7 bases match TRBD1. The CDR3 contains 13 residues. CDR1 and CDR2 from the germline V gene are SNHLY and FYNNEI. V was clipped by 5 bases and J by 5 bases; unmatched bases: 6. This CDR3 reads CASSPDRDNEQYF. Written as DNA, the CDR3 is TGTGCCAGCAGTCCCGACAGGGATAACGAGCAGTACTTC.

The V gene is TRBV11-2, the J gene TRBJ2-3, with D perhaps matching TRBD2 (5 bases). Trimming cost V 2 bases and J 2 bases, with 17 bases left between them. The germline V gene encodes CDR1 SGHAT and CDR2 FQNNGV. The CDR3 runs to 17 residues. In DNA, the CDR3 is TGTGCCAGCAGCTTAATTCTGGTAGCGACGATCACAGATACGCAGTATTTT. It translates to CASSLILVATITDTQYF.

This clone has just one count. The chain combines TRBV7-9 with TRBJ1-4, with 8 bases lining up with TRBD1. The germline V gene encodes CDR1 SEHNR and CDR2 FQNEAQ (reference sequence). The CDR3 runs 16 residues. The J segment lost 5 bases and the V segment lost 5 bases, leaving 10 bases of the junction unmatched. As DNA, the CDR3 is TGTGCCAGCAGCCCGAAGTCCGGGACAGGAAATGAAAAACTGTTTTTT. Translation: CASSPKSGTGNEKLFF.

The chain recombines TRBV6-5 with TRBJ2-1; 8 bases agree with TRBD2. The CDR3 runs to 16 residues. Germline V gene data show CDR1 as MNHEY and CDR2 as SVGAGI. The J segment lost 8 bases and the V segment lost 0 bases, leaving 9 bases of the junction unmatched. In nucleotides, the CDR3 is TGTGCCAGCAGTTACTCAACAACGGGGGGGGACGATGAGCAGTTCTTC. This sequence encodes CASSYSTTGGDDEQFF.

The chain is built from TRBV3-1 (or the pseudogene TRBV3-2) and TRBJ2-1; D unclear. Germline CDR1 reads LGHDT; CDR2 reads YNNKEL (reference sequence). The length of the CDR3 is 14 residues. The V end lost 4 bases, the J end lost 5 bases, and 12 bases lay between the germline ends. This chain's CDR3 is CASSPRVRDNEQFF. CDR3 nucleotide sequence: TGTGCCAGCAGCCCCCGGGTTCGGGACAATGAGCAGTTCTTC.

This chain links TRBV27 with TRBJ2-7, with TRBD2 identical over 7 bases. This CDR3 has 17 amino acids. Germline V gene data show CDR1 as MNHEY and CDR2 as SMNVEV (reference sequence). J was trimmed by 0 bases and V by 1 base; bases with no gene match: 9. For the CDR3, the DNA is TGTGCCAGCAGTTTATACCCCCCTAGCGGACCCTCCTACGAGCAGTACTTC. Translation gives CASSLYPPSGPSYEQYF.

This rearrangement joins TRBV5-4 to TRBJ1-2; D gene uncertain. CDR3 length: 14 amino acids. From germline, CDR1 is SGHNT and CDR2 YYREEE (reference sequence). V lost 0 bases and J lost 4, with 10 bases in between. This chain's CDR3 is CASSLEGGLYGYTF. The CDR3 coding sequence is TGTGCCAGCAGCTTGGAAGGAGGGCTCTATGGCTACACCTTC.

This clone was recorded once. Different DNA sequences within this sample yield the same CDR3. The rearrangement uses TRBV7-9 and TRBJ1-1; D unresolved. Germline lookup yields CDR1 SEHNR and CDR2 FQNEAQ (reference sequence). V lost 2 bases, J lost 4 bases, and 5 bases lay in between. The CDR3 totals 12 residues. The CDR3 sequence is CASSLRGTEAFF. The CDR3, as DNA: TGTGCCAGCAGCTTACGGGGCACTGAAGCTTTCTTT.

This rearrangement joins TRBV5-1 to TRBJ2-3, with 8 bases that match TRBD2. V lost 0 bases to trimming and J lost 4 bases; unmatched junction nucleotides: 4. Germline CDR1 reads SGHRS; CDR2 reads YFSETQ. The CDR3 totals 15 residues. CDR3 loop: CASSLVAGGPDTQYF. In nucleotides, the CDR3 is TGCGCCAGCAGCTTGGTGGCGGGGGGACCAGATACGCAGTATTTT.

The genes are TRBV9 and TRBJ2-5, with D uncertain. V was pared by 0 bases and J by 5 bases, with 11 bases between. The CDR3 is 14 amino acids. Germline V gene sequence: CDR1 SGDLS, CDR2 YYNGEE. CDR3 DNA: TGTGCCAGCAGCGTAGGAACGGTTCGGGAGACCCAGTACTTC. It is translated as CASSVGTVRETQYF.